The 31 T cell receptor beta chains below all came from one sample that was sequenced in a study of T cells after posttransplantation cyclophosphamide. Sequencing used immunoSEQ multiplex PCR; TCRdb keeps in-frame clones, though not all of them. This table has 30,000 or so clones, more than 80% appearing once. Source material: PBMCs. The receptors were gathered from a man aged 50-59 years.

The V call is TRBV9, the J call TRBJ2-2; D might be TRBD2 (7 bases). This CDR3 spans 16 amino acids. CDR1 and CDR2 from the germline V gene are SGDLS and YYNGEE. Trimming shortened V by 0 bases and J by 5 bases, and 14 bases separated the two germline ends. CDR3 sequence reads: CASSVGWGGETGELFF. The CDR3 DNA is TGTGCCAGCAGCGTAGGGTGGGGGGGCGAAACCGGGGAGCTGTTTTTT.

The DNA for the CDR3 is TGTGCCAGCAGTGACGGTATACAGGGTGTCGGGAACACCGGGGAGCTGTTTTTT. The encoded protein is CASSDGIQGVGNTGELFF. The chain joins TRBV6-1 to TRBJ2-2, with a weak D call TRBD1 (6 bases). V lost 3 bases and J 1 base, leaving 18 bases between the germline ends. In germline, CDR1 is MNHNS, CDR2 SASEGT. The length of the CDR3 is 18 residues.

The chain combines TRBV7-2 with TRBJ1-1, with 10 positions matching TRBD1. V was pared by 5 bases and J by 7 bases, with 7 bases of the junction left unmatched. The CDR3 runs 14 residues. Germline lookup yields CDR1 SGHTA and CDR2 FQGNSA. DNA for the CDR3: TGTGCCAGCAGCCCAGACAGGGGGCGCGGTGAAGCTTTCTTT. The encoded protein is CASSPDRGRGEAFF. Variable domain in full (rest from reference TRBV7-2 and TRBJ1-1): GAGVSQSPSNKVTEKGKDVELRCDPISGHTALYWYRQSLGQGLEFLIYFQGNSAPDKSGLPSDRFSAERTGGSVSTLTIQRTQQEDSAVYLCASSPDRGRGEAFFGQGTRLTVV.

The genes are TRBV2 and TRBJ2-1, with 10 bases aligning to TRBD2. J gave up 8 bases and V 2 bases, and 9 bases lay outside the gene matches. This CDR3 comprises 16 residues. CDR1 and CDR2 (germline): SNHLY, FYNNEI. Here the CDR3 reads CASSEPKAGGAHEQFF. The CDR3 DNA reads TGTGCCAGCAGTGAACCGAAAGCGGGAGGGGCCCATGAGCAGTTCTTC.

The chain is built from TRBV11-3 and TRBJ2-1; D may be TRBD2 (6 bases). V was shortened by 5 bases and J by 0 bases, with 11 bases between the two germline ends. The CDR3 consists of 15 residues. Germline-derived CDR1 and CDR2 are SGHNT and YENEEA. The DNA of the CDR3 is TGTGCCAGCAGCCGTGACGGGAGCTCCTACAATGAGCAGTTCTTC. Protein product: CASSRDGSSYNEQFF.

This sequence joins TRBV7-2 and TRBJ2-7, with D perhaps TRBD2 (5 bases). V shed 5 bases and J shed 0 bases, with 14 bases lying between them. The CDR3 runs 15 residues. CDR1 and CDR2 (germline): SGHTA, FQGNSA. The CDR3 nucleotides read TGTGCCAGCAGCCCTCCCGGGGTTCACTCCTACGAGCAGTACTTC. It encodes CASSPPGVHSYEQYF. Based on the CDR3 plus reference TRBV7-2 and TRBJ2-7, the full variable domain is GAGVSQSPSNKVTEKGKDVELRCDPISGHTALYWYRQSLGQGLEFLIYFQGNSAPDKSGLPSDRFSAERTGGSVSTLTIQRTQQEDSAVYLCASSPPGVHSYEQYFGPGTRLTVT.

The V and J genes are TRBV5-4 and TRBJ2-5, with 7 bases fitting TRBD1. The CDR3 contains 15 residues. Trimming cost V 2 bases and J 2 bases; bases outside gene matches: 6. Per germline, CDR1 SGHNT and CDR2 YYREEE (reference sequence). The CDR3: CASSFRQGLQETQYF. Written as DNA, the CDR3 is TGTGCCAGCAGCTTCCGACAGGGCCTGCAAGAGACCCAGTACTTC. Complete variable domain (other parts from reference TRBV5-4 and TRBJ2-5): ETGVTQSPTHLIKTRGQQVTLRCSSQSGHNTVSWYQQALGQGPQFIFQYYREEENGRGNFPPRFSGLQFPNYSSELNVNALELDDSALYLCASSFRQGLQETQYFGPGTRLLVL.

The chain recombines TRBV4-2 with TRBJ2-5, with a tentative D call TRBD2 (6 bases). The CDR3 has 14 residues. The germline CDR1 and CDR2 sequences are LGHNA and YNFKEQ. The V end was cut by 1 base, the J end by 5 bases, with 11 bases between. The CDR3 is CASSQVSGTETQYF. The CDR3 coding sequence is TGTGCCAGCAGCCAAGTTAGCGGTACGGAGACCCAGTACTTC.

The J gene is TRBJ1-6, the V gene TRBV2; D is possibly TRBD1 (5 bases). The CDR3 runs to 18 residues. The ends were cut back, 5 bases at V and 6 bases at J, with 23 bases in the middle. From germline, CDR1 is SNHLY and CDR2 FYNNEI. CDR3 in DNA: TGTGCCAGCAGTCCTATGGCCGGGGGTCAGTACGGTAATTCACCCCTCCACTTT. This translates into CASSPMAGGQYGNSPLHF.

This clone was seen a handful of times. The rearrangement uses TRBV9 and TRBJ2-5, with a tentative D call TRBD2 (6 bases). Germline CDR1 and CDR2: SGDLS and YYNGEE. Trimming cost V 4 bases and J 0 bases, with 10 bases left between them. The CDR3 length is 14 residues. The CDR3: CASSPRGNQETQYF. CDR3 DNA: TGTGCCAGCAGCCCACGGGGGAACCAAGAGACCCAGTACTTC. Full variable domain (rest looked up from reference TRBV9 and TRBJ2-5): DSGVTQTPKHLITATGQRVTLRCSPRSGDLSVYWYQQSLDQGLQFLIQYYNGEERAKGNILERFSAQQFPDLHSELNLSSLELGDSALYFCASSPRGNQETQYFGPGTRLLVL.

This sequence joins TRBV2 and TRBJ1-4; D might be TRBD1 (5 bases). CDR3 length: 13 residues. Trimming left V 6 bases short and J 4 bases short, with 9 bases between. CDR1 SNHLY and CDR2 FYNNEI come from the germline V gene. The CDR3 loop reads CASRTVFNEKLFF. The CDR3, as DNA: TGTGCCAGCAGGACAGTATTTAATGAAAAACTGTTTTTT.

The V call is TRBV30, the J call TRBJ2-2; D may be TRBD2 (6 bases). The CDR3 extends over 14 amino acids. The V gene lost 5 bases and the J gene lost 4 bases, with 14 bases spanning the gap. The germline gives CDR1 GTSNPN, CDR2 SVGIG (reference sequence). CDR3 DNA: TGTGCCTGGGGAATCGGGACTCGCACCGGGGAGCTGTTTTTT. Residues: CAWGIGTRTGELFF.

This chain uses TRBV2 with TRBJ2-3, with 8 nucleotides matching TRBD2. Looked up from germline, CDR1 is SNHLY and CDR2 is FYNNEI. This CDR3 is 16 amino acids long. The V gene end was trimmed by 2 bases and the J gene end by 5 bases; junction bases not matched to a gene: 9. The DNA for the CDR3 is TGTGCCAGCAGTGAAACTCGGGGGGGGGCAATAGATACGCAGTATTTT. Translating gives CASSETRGGAIDTQYF.

This chain links TRBV9 with TRBJ2-7; a weak D match, TRBD1 (6 bases). The CDR3 extends over 15 amino acids. Trimming left V 7 bases short and J 2 bases short, with 19 bases between. Germline assignment: CDR1 SGDLS and CDR2 YYNGEE. Here the CDR3 reads CASSRDISATYEQYF. Here the CDR3 DNA reads TGTGCCAGCTCACGGGACATCTCGGCTACCTACGAGCAGTACTTC.

This clone was recorded once. The gene calls are TRBV11-2 and TRBJ1-2, with D possibly TRBD1 on 6 matching bases. Germline V gene data show CDR1 as SGHAT and CDR2 as FQNNGV. This CDR3 spans 15 amino acids. Trimming removed 7 bases at V and 5 bases at J, with 20 bases between. CDR3 region: CASTPVRGSGYGYTF. CDR3 in DNA: TGTGCCAGCACCCCCGTCAGGGGTTCTGGGTATGGCTACACCTTC.

The CDR3 is CASSPPTAIGPQHF. CDR3 in DNA: TGTGCCAGCTCACCACCAACAGCAATCGGGCCCCAGCATTTT. The gene calls are TRBV18 and TRBJ1-5; D unresolved. CDR1 is KGHSH, CDR2 LQKENI, per germline. The CDR3 extends over 14 amino acids. Trimming shortened V by 0 bases and J by 9 bases, and 12 bases separated the two germline ends.

The genes are TRBV6-1 and TRBJ1-1; 7 bases map to TRBD1. The CDR3 spans 15 residues. In germline, CDR1 is MNHNS, CDR2 SASEGT. Trimming at V came to 4 bases and at J to 5 bases, leaving 10 bases not matched to a gene. The CDR3 nucleotides read TGTGCCAGCAGTGTGGAGGGGGCGCATCGGACTGAAGCTTTCTTT. Encoded protein: CASSVEGAHRTEAFF.

J is TRBJ2-4 and V is TRBV7-9; TRBD2 might be the D (6 bases). The length of the CDR3 is 16 residues. V was cut by 5 bases and J by 0 bases, with 14 bases left in between. From germline, CDR1 is SEHNR and CDR2 FQNEAQ (reference sequence). Here the CDR3 DNA reads TGTGCCAGCAGCCCAGACCCGGGACTAGCCAAAAACATTCAGTACTTC. Protein sequence: CASSPDPGLAKNIQYF.

The CDR3 region is CASSLFANTGELFF. The DNA for the CDR3 is TGTGCCAGCAGCTTATTCGCGAACACCGGGGAGCTGTTTTTT. The gene calls are TRBV5-8 and TRBJ2-2; no definite D call. Germline V gene sequence: CDR1 SGHTS, CDR2 YDEGEE. CDR3 length equals 14 residues. Trimming took 2 bases from V and 0 from J, leaving 5 bases between them.

The V call is TRBV2, the J call TRBJ2-7; D unclear. The CDR3 has 10 residues. Germline V gives CDR1 SNHLY, CDR2 FYNNEI. Trimming cost V 8 bases and J 0 bases, with 2 bases left between them. Written as DNA, the CDR3 is TGTGCCAGCCACTCCTACGAGCAGTACTTC. This sequence encodes CASHSYEQYF.

This chain joins TRBV27 and TRBJ2-3, with D possibly being TRBD2 (5 bases). V was clipped by 8 bases and J by 1 base, with 16 bases between them. CDR1 is MNHEY, CDR2 SMNVEV, per germline (reference sequence). This CDR3 comprises 15 residues. DNA of the CDR3: TGTGCCAGCTCCTGGGAGCCATCTCGCACAGATACGCAGTATTTT. It yields the protein CASSWEPSRTDTQYF.

This clone was found a few times. The chain links TRBV4-2 to TRBJ2-4; 7 bases are a match to TRBD1. Germline lookup yields CDR1 LGHNA and CDR2 YNFKEQ. The J segment lost 5 bases and the V segment lost 4 bases, leaving 8 bases of the junction unmatched. The length of the CDR3 is 15 residues. The CDR3 sequence: CASSPSVGTENIQYF. CDR3 nucleotides: TGTGCCAGCAGCCCTTCTGTGGGGACAGAAAACATTCAGTACTTC.

The DNA of the CDR3 is TGTGCCAGCAGCGCCCCGGGACAGCACAATGAGCAGTTCTTC. Residues: CASSAPGQHNEQFF. The rearrangement uses TRBV9 and TRBJ2-1; 7 bases match TRBD1. This CDR3 contains 14 residues. Germline V gene sequence: CDR1 SGDLS, CDR2 YYNGEE. The V segment lost 3 bases and the J segment 5 bases; nucleotides outside the gene matches: 5.

V is TRBV27 and J is TRBJ2-1, with 8 bases that match TRBD1. With V trimmed by 6 bases and J by 7 bases, 11 bases remained unmatched. Germline values: CDR1 MNHEY, CDR2 SMNVEV (reference sequence). This CDR3 has 15 residues. Here the CDR3 reads CASRQGRGPWNEQFF. The CDR3 DNA follows: TGTGCCAGCAGGCAAGGCAGGGGGCCTTGGAATGAGCAGTTCTTC.

Written as DNA, the CDR3 is TGTGCCAGTAGTATAGGGTTGGGAGCCCCGGGGCAGTTCTTC. Translation gives CASSIGLGAPGQFF. This chain links TRBV19 with TRBJ2-1; D perhaps matches TRBD2 (5 bases). From germline, CDR1 is LNHDA and CDR2 SQIVND (reference sequence). Trimming removed 1 base from V and 12 bases from J, with 16 bases in between. The CDR3 spans 14 residues.

This chain links TRBV7-3 with TRBJ2-2; D is unclear. Germline values: CDR1 SGHTA, CDR2 FQGTGA. This CDR3 contains 13 residues. Trimming shortened V by 6 bases and J by 1 base, and 6 bases separated the two germline ends. CDR3 sequence (DNA): TGTGCCAGCAGTCCAGGGAACACCGGGGAGCTGTTTTTT. This encodes CASSPGNTGELFF.

The chain recombines TRBV18 with TRBJ2-4, with 7 bases that match TRBD1. CDR3 length: 15 amino acids. The ends lost 6 bases at V and 5 bases at J; junction bases unmatched: 10. Germline CDR1 is KGHSH and CDR2 is LQKENI. CDR3 DNA sequence: TGTGCCAGCTCCCCCGGGGCCGGGACAGAAAACATTCAGTACTTC. It yields the protein CASSPGAGTENIQYF.

The chain is built from TRBV30 and TRBJ1-6; TRBD1 might be the D (5 bases). The CDR3 spans 19 residues. With 1 base removed from V and 10 bases from J, the gap between germline ends came to 29 bases. Germline assignment: CDR1 GTSNPN and CDR2 SVGIG (reference sequence). CDR3 sequence reads: CAWSGGSTRPKLPASPLHF. CDR3 nucleotides: TGTGCCTGGAGTGGGGGCTCCACCCGACCCAAGCTCCCGGCATCACCCCTCCACTTT.

This rearrangement joins TRBV19 to TRBJ2-5, with 10 bases fitting TRBD2. The V gene end was trimmed by 3 bases and the J gene end by 5 bases; junction bases not matched to a gene: 9. Germline V lookup: CDR1 LNHDA, CDR2 SQIVND (reference sequence). The CDR3 contains 16 residues. DNA for the CDR3: TGTGCCAGTAGTATTGGATTAGCGGGGGGTGGGGAGACCCAGTACTTC. Protein sequence: CASSIGLAGGGETQYF.

For the CDR3, the DNA is TGTGCCAGCAGCTTCCCTATTGCAGGGGGCGGCACCGGGGAGCTGTTTTTT. Translated, it gives CASSFPIAGGGTGELFF. The chain joins TRBV5-6 to TRBJ2-2, with 8 positions matching TRBD1. CDR1 and CDR2 (germline): SGHDT, YYEEEE. There are 17 residues in the CDR3. Trimming took 2 bases from V and 4 from J; bases not matched to a gene: 10.

Notes on this clone: The same CDR3 arises from other DNA sequences in this sample as well. The chain recombines TRBV6-1 with TRBJ2-7; 10 nucleotides agree with TRBD1. This CDR3 spans 13 amino acids. V lost 6 bases, J lost 1 base, and 0 bases stayed unmatched. The germline gives CDR1 MNHNS, CDR2 SASEGT. Here the CDR3 DNA reads TGTGCCAGCAGGGGACAGGGGTCCTACGAGCAGTACTTC. Encoded protein: CASRGQGSYEQYF.